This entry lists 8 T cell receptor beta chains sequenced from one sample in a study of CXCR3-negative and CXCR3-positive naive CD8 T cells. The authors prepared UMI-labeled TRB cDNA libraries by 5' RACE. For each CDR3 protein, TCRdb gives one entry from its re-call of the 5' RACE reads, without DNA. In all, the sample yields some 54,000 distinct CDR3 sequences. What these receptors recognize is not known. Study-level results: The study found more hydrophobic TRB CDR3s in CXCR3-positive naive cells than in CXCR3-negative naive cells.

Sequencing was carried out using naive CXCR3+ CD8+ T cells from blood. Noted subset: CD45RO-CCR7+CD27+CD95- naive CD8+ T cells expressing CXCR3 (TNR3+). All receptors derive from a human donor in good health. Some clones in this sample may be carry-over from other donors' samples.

This CDR3 reads CASSLPGDEAFF. The chain couples TRBV7-6 to TRBJ1-1; TCRdb's D gene call, TRBD1, goes unchecked for lack of DNA. This CDR3 is built from 12 residues. Germline lookup yields CDR1 SGHVS and CDR2 FNYEAQ.

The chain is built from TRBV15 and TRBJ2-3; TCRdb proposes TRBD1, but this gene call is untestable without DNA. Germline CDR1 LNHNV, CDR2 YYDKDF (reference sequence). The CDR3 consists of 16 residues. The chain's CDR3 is CATSLSRGGGPDTQYF.

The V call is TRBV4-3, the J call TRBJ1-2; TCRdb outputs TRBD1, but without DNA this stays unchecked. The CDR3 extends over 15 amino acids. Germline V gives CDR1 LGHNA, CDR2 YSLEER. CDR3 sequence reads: CASSPGTDHGFGYTF.

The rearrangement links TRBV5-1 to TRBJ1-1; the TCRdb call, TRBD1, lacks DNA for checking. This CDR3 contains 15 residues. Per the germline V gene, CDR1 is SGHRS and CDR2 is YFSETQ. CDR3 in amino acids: CASSLEGREGTEAFF.

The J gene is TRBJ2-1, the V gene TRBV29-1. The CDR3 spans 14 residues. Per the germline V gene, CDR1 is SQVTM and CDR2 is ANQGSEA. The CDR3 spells CSVGRKGLAIEQFF.

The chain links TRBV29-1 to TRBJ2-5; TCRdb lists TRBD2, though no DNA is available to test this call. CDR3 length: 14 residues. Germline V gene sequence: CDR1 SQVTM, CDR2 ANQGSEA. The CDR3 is CSARLAGDQETQYF.

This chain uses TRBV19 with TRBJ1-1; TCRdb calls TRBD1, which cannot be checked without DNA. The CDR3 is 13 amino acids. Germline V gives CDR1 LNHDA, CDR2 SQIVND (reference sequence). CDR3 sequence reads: CASKFGGATEAFF. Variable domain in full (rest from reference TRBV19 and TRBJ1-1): DGGITQSPKYLFRKEGQNVTLSCEQNLNHDAMYWYRQDPGQGLRLIYYSQIVNDFQKGDIAEGYSVSREKKESFPLTVTSAQKNPTAFYLCASKFGGATEAFFGQGTRLTVV.

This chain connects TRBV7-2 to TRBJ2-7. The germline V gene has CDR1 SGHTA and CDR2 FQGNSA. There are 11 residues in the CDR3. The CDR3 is CASILNYEQYF. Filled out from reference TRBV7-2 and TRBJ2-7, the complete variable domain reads GAGVSQSPSNKVTEKGKDVELRCDPISGHTALYWYRQSLGQGLEFLIYFQGNSAPDKSGLPSDRFSAERTGGSVSTLTIQRTQQEDSAVYLCASILNYEQYFGPGTRLTVT.